The following is a TCR beta chain sequence with its context. There are a few counts of this clone. Its antigen has not been determined. No qualities accompany the bases; no much larger clone lies one base away. The data were taken from a study of blood T cell repertoires in COVID-19 (dated by TCRdb to about 2020). For context, the study as a whole: Samples from collaborators originated in the United States, Italy and Spain and spanned both the acute and convalescent phases of COVID-19. Subjects who had been exposed to COVID-19, were actively infected with it, or had recovered from it provided the deeply sampled blood TCRbeta repertoires that made up the dataset. The samples were drawn from two sources: the first 160 participants of the ongoing ImmuneRACE study, and 1,200 or so subjects contributed by 6 global collaborators. The prospective study material was composed of cDNA or gDNA derived from T cells, B-cell-depleted T cells, or PBMCs. Nearly every sample came with metadata listing a de-identified subject ID, COVID-19 status, age in years and sex. A freely available public database, intended as a resource for researchers studying the immune response to SARS-CoV-2, is where the repertoires were released. Where HLA class I and class II types were available, the types were taken from metadata supplied by the sample provider, not from assay-based typing.

A second Seattle source provided samples from volunteer blood donors who had recovered from COVID-19. Whole blood was collected in K2EDTA tubes by collaborating institutions according to the institutions' own protocols. For TCRbeta analysis, collaborators shipped samples as frozen whole blood, isolated PBMCs, or DNA extracted from either of those sample types. Relative to germline, V is missing 2 bases and J is missing 9 bases, with 13 bases of the junction outside any gene match. For CDR1 and CDR2, the germline V gene lists LGHNA and YSLEER. The CDR3 covers 16 residues, taking in both the cysteine and the phenylalanine. The read is trimmed to its CDR3 DNA, 48 bases read in frame from base 1. What the study reported, not specific to this receptor: The amount of clinical and demographic metadata varied by source and participant and was provided uncurated.

TCRbeta CDR3 regions were amplified from genomic DNA by means of the immunoSEQ Assay, a bias-controlled multiplex PCR. The study's own analysis went as follows. The number of nucleated cells in each sample was estimated from the amplification of reference gene primers within the assay. To quantify the absolute abundance of each unique TCRbeta CDR3 rearrangement, sequence reads were collapsed and filtered. For each sample, productive Simpson clonality was calculated as the square root of Simpson's diversity index over productive rearrangements. TCRdb carries this immuneACCESS record with in-frame sequences only. Its versions omit some clonotypes, under half of them owing to an unresolved V gene in the studies checked, with the rest unexplained. V and J calls and clone size follow that table, whereas D and trimming were derived from the DNA. The sample table holds under 200,000 clones, of which almost 85% were seen once. The top ten clonotypes cover roughly 8% of the sample.

Sequencing was done on a sample of peripheral blood. The sequence was obtained from a man aged 40-55 years who had recovered from COVID-19. The rearrangement joined TRBV4-3 to TRBJ2-1; TRBD2 lines up with 7 middle nucleotides. CDR3 sequence: CASSQSLGGGAPEQFF. The DNA sequence is given as TGCGCCAGCAGCCAATCCCTGGGGGGAGGGGCGCCTGAGCAGTTCTTC.